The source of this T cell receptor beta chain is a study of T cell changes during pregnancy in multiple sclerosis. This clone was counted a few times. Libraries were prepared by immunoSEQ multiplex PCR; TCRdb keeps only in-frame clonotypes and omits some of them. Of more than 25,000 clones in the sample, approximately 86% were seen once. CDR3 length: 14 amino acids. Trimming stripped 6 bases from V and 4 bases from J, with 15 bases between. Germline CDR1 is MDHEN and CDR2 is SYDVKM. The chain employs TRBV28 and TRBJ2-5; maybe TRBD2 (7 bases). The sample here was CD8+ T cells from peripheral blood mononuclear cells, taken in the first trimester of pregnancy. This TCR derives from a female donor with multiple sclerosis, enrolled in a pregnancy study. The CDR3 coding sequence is TGTGCCAGCAGCCCCCTTCGGGGGGCAGAGACCCAGTACTTC. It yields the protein CASSPLRGAETQYF.